This T cell receptor (beta chain) comes out of a study of blood T cell repertoires in COVID-19. Study as a whole: From the United States, Italy and Spain came samples of acute and convalescent COVID-19. The analysed material was cDNA or gDNA that came from T cells, B-cell-depleted T cells, or PBMCs.

The method was immunoSEQ multiplex PCR; TCRdb's version includes in-frame clones alone and lacks a portion of them. Counted here are approximately 100,000 clones, more than 75% occurring once; the ten biggest clones make up about 25%. The CDR3 contains 16 residues. Germline trimming cut 6 bases from V and 4 bases from J; bases unmatched to any gene: 13. The germline V gene encodes CDR1 LNHDA and CDR2 SQIVND (reference sequence). This rearrangement joins TRBV19 to TRBJ2-5, with 8 bases identical to TRBD2. The TCR originated in a human donor in a cohort sampled during active COVID-19. Sequenced input: peripheral blood. The CDR3 DNA reads TGTGCCAGTAGAGCGAGAGCGGGAGTCGGGGGAGAGACCCAGTACTTC. This encodes CASRARAGVGGETQYF.